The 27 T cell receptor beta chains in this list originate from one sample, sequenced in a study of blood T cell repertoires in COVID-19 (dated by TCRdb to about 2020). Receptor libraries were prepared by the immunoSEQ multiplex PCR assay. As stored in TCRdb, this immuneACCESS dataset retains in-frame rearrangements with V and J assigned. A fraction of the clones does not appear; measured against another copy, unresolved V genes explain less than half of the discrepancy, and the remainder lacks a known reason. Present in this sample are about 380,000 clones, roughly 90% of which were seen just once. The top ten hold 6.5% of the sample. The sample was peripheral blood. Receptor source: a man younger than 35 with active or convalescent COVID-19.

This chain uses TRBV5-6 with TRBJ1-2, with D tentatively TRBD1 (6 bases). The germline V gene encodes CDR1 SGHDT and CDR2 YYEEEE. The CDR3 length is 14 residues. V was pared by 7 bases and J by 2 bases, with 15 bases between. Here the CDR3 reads CASSLGGMNYGYTF. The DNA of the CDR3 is TGTGCCAGCTCATTAGGGGGAATGAACTATGGCTACACCTTC.

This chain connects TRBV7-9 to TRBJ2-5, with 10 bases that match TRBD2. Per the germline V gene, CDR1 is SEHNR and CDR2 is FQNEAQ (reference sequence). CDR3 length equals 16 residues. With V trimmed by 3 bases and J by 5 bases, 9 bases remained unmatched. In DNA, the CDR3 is TGTGCCAGCAGCTTCACCGGACTAGCGGACTGGGAGACCCAGTACTTC. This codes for CASSFTGLADWETQYF. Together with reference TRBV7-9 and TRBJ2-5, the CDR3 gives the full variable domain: DTGVSQNPRHKITKRGQNVTFRCDPISEHNRLYWYRQTLGQGPEFLTYFQNEAQLEKSRLLSDRFSAERPKGSFSTLEIQRTEQGDSAMYLCASSFTGLADWETQYFGPGTRLLVL.

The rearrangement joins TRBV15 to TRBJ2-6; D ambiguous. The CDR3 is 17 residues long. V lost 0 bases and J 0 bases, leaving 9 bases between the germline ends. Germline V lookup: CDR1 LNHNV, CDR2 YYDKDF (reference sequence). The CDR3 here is CATSRERRNSGANVLTF. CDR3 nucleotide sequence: TGTGCCACCAGCAGAGAGCGTAGAAACTCTGGGGCCAACGTCCTGACTTTC. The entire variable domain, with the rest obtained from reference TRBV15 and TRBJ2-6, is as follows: DAMVIQNPRYQVTQFGKPVTLSCSQTLNHNVMYWYQQKSSQAPKLLFHYYDKDFNNEADTPDNFQSRRPNTSFCFLDIRSPGLGDTAMYLCATSRERRNSGANVLTFGAGSRLTVL.

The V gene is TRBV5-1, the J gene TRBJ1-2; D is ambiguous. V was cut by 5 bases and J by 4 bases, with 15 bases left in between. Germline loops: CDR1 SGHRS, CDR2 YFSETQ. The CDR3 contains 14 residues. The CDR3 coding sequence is TGCGCCAGCAGGACGGAGACCATTAGCTATGGCTACACCTTC. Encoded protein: CASRTETISYGYTF.

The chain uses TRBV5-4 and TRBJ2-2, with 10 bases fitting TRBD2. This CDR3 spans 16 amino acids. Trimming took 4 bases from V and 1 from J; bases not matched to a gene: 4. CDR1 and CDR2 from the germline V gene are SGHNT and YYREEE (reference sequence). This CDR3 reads CASSLASGRNTGELFF. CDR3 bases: TGTGCCAGCAGCCTTGCTAGCGGGAGGAACACCGGGGAGCTGTTTTTT.

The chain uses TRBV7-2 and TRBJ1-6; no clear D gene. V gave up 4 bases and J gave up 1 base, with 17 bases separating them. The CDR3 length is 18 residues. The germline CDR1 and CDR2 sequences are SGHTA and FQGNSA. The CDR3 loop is CASSSESREVSYNSPLHF. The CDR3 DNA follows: TGTGCCAGCAGCTCAGAAAGCCGAGAGGTGTCCTATAATTCACCCCTCCACTTT. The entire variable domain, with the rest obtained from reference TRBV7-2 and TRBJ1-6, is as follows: GAGVSQSPSNKVTEKGKDVELRCDPISGHTALYWYRQSLGQGLEFLIYFQGNSAPDKSGLPSDRFSAERTGGSVSTLTIQRTQQEDSAVYLCASSSESREVSYNSPLHFGNGTRLTVT.

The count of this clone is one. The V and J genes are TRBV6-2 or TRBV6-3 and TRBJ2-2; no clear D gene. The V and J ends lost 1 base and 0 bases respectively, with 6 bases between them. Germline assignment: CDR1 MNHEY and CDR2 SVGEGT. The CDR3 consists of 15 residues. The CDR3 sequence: CASSYYSTNTGELFF. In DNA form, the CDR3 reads TGTGCCAGCAGTTACTACTCAACGAACACCGGGGAGCTGTTTTTT.

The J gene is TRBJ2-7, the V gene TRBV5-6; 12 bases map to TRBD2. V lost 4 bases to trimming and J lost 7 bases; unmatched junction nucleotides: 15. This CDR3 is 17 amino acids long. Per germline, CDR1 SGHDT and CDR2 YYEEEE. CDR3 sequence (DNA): TGTGCCAGCAGCCCGACGCGGGCTAGCGGGAGGGCCGGGGAGCAGTACTTC. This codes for CASSPTRASGRAGEQYF. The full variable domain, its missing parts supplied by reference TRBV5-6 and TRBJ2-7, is DAGVTQSPTHLIKTRGQQVTLRCSPKSGHDTVSWYQQALGQGPQFIFQYYEEEERQRGNFPDRFSGHQFPNYSSELNVNALLLGDSALYLCASSPTRASGRAGEQYFGPGTRLTVT.

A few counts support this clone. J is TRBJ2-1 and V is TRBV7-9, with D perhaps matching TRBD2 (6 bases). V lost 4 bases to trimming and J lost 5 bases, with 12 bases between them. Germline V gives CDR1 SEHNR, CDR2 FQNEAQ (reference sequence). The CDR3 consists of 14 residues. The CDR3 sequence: CASSSPGLNNEQFF. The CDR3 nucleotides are TGTGCCAGCAGCTCACCGGGACTGAACAATGAGCAGTTCTTC.

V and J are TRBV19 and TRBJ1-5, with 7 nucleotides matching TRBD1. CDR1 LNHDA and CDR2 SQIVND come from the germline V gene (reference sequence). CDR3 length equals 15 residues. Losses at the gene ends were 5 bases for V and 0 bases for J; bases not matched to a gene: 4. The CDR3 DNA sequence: TGTGCCAGTAGTCCCGGGACAGATAGCAATCAGCCCCAGCATTTT. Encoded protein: CASSPGTDSNQPQHF.

The CDR3 bases are TGTGCCAGCAGTTCCCGGGACAGGAAGTTCTTC. This gives the protein CASSSRDRKFF. The chain is built from TRBV28 and TRBJ2-1; TRBD1 matches 8 bases. In germline, CDR1 is MDHEN, CDR2 SYDVKM. The CDR3 has 11 amino acids. Trimming cost V 4 bases and J 14 bases; bases outside gene matches: 4.

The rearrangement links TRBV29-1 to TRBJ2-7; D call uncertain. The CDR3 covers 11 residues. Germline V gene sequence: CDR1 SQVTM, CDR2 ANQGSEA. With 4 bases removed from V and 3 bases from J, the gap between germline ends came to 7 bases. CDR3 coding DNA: TGCAGCGTTGGACATAGCTACGAGCAGTACTTC. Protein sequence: CSVGHSYEQYF.

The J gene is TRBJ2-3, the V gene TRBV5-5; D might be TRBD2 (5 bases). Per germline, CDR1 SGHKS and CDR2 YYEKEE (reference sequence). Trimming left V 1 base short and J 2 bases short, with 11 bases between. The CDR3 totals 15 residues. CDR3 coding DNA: TGTGCCAGCAGCTTGAATCCGGGGAACACAGATACGCAGTATTTT. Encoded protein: CASSLNPGNTDTQYF.

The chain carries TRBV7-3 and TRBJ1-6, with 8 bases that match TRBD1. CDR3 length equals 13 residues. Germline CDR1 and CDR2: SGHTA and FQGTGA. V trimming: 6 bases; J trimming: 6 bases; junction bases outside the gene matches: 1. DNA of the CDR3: TGTGCCAGCAGGGGACAGGTTAATTCACCCCTCCACTTT. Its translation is CASRGQVNSPLHF. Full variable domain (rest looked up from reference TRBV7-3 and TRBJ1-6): GAGVSQTPSNKVTEKGKYVELRCDPISGHTALYWYRQSLGQGPEFLIYFQGTGAADDSGLPNDRFFAVRPEGSVSTLKIQRTERGDSAVYLCASRGQVNSPLHFGNGTRLTVT.

This chain's CDR3 is CASKGWGTSPGELFF. The CDR3 nucleotides are TGTGCCAGCAAAGGATGGGGGACTAGTCCCGGGGAGCTGTTTTTT. This sequence joins TRBV2 and TRBJ2-2, with 8 bases aligning to TRBD2. The CDR3 contains 15 residues. Germline trimming cut 7 bases from V and 6 bases from J; bases unmatched to any gene: 10. Looked up from germline, CDR1 is SNHLY and CDR2 is FYNNEI.

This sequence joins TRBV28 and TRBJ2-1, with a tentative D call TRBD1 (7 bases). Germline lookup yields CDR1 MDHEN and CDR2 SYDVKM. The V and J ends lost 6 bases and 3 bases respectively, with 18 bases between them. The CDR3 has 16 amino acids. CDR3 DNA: TGTGCCAGCAGCTCCTTCGACAGGGAGGACTACAATGAGCAGTTCTTC. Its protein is CASSSFDREDYNEQFF. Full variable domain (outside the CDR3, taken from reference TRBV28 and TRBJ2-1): DVKVTQSSRYLVKRTGEKVFLECVQDMDHENMFWYRQDPGLGLRLIYFSYDVKMKEKGDIPEGYSVSREKKERFSLILESASTNQTSMYLCASSSFDREDYNEQFFGPGTRLTVL.

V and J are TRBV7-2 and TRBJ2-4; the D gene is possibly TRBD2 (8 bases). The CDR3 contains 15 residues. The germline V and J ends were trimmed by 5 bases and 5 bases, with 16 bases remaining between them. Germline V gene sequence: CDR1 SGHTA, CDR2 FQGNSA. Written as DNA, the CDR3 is TGTGCCAGCAGCCCAGGGGGGACTAGAGAAAACATTCAGTACTTC. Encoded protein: CASSPGGTRENIQYF.

CDR3 DNA sequence: TGTGCCAGCAGACGCGCGACAGGGTCTAACTATGGCTACACCTTC. Residues: CASRRATGSNYGYTF. This chain uses TRBV6-5 with TRBJ1-2, with 7 bases that match TRBD1. This CDR3 comprises 15 residues. The germline gives CDR1 MNHEY, CDR2 SVGAGI. With V trimmed by 6 bases and J by 0 bases, 7 bases remained unmatched.

The CDR3 here is CATSEIVGDADTQYF. CDR3 coding DNA: TGTGCCACCAGTGAAATCGTGGGAGACGCAGATACGCAGTATTTT. The genes are TRBV24-1 and TRBJ2-3; perhaps TRBD2 as D (5 bases). V was clipped by 4 bases and J by 4 bases, with 14 bases between them. Germline-derived CDR1 and CDR2 are KGHDR and SFDVKD. This CDR3 region has 15 residues.

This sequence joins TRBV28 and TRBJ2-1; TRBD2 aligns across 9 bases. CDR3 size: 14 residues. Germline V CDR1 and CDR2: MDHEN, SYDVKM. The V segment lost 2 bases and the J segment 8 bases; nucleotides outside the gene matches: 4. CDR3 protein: CASSLGGRGYEQFF. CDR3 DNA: TGTGCCAGCAGTTTAGGCGGGAGGGGGTATGAGCAGTTCTTC.

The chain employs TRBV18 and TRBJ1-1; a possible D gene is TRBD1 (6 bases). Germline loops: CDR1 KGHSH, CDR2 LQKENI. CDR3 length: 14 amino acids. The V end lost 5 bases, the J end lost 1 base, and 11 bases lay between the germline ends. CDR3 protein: CASSSWTENTEAFF. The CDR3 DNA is TGTGCCAGCTCATCGTGGACAGAGAACACTGAAGCTTTCTTT.

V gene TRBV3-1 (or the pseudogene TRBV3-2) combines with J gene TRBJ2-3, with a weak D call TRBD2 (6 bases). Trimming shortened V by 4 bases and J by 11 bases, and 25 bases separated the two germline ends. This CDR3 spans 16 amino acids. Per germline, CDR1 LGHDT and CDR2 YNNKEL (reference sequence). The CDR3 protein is CASSRHPGLEKAGQYF. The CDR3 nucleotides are TGTGCCAGCAGCCGGCATCCGGGACTCGAGAAAGCCGGGCAGTATTTT.

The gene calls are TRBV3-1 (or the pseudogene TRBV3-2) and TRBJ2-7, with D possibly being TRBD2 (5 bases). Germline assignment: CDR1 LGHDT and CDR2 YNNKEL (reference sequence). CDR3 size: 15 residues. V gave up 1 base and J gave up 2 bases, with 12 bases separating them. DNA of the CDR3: TGTGCCAGCAGCCAAGGGCCGGGGTCCACCTACGAGCAGTACTTC. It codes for CASSQGPGSTYEQYF.

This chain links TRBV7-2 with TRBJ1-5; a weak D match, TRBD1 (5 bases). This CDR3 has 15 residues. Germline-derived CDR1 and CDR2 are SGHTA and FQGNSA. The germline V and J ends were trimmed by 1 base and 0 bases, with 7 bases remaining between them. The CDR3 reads CASSLVQGSNQPQHF. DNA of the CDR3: TGTGCCAGCAGCTTAGTTCAGGGTAGCAATCAGCCCCAGCATTTT.

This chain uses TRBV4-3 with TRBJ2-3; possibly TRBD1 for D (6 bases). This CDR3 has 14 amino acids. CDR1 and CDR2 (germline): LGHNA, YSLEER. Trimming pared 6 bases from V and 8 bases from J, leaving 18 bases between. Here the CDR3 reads CASSLDRRSSTQYF. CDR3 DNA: TGCGCCAGCAGTCTTGACAGGAGGTCCAGTACGCAGTATTTT.

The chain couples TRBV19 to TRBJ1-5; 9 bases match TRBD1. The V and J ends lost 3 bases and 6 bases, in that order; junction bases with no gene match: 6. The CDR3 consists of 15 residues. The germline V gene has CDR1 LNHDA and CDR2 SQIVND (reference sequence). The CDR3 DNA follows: TGTGCCAGTAGTATGACAGGGGGGTTTCGTCAGCCCCAGCATTTT. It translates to CASSMTGGFRQPQHF.

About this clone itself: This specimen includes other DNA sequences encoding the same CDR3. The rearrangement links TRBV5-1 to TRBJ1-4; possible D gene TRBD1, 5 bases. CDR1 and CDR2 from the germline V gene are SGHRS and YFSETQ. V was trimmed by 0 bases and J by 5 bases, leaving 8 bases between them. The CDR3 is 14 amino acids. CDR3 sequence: CASSLAGYNEKLFF. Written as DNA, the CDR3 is TGCGCCAGCAGCTTGGCAGGGTACAATGAAAAACTGTTTTTT.